This TCR beta chain was observed in a study of CD8 T cells in ankylosing spondylitis. Study-wide findings and caveats: Made up of 7 to 9 highly homologous variants, a TCR beta motif appeared characteristic of ankylosing spondylitis blood.

The V segment lost 2 bases and the J segment 4 bases; nucleotides outside the gene matches: 0. The germline gives CDR1 ENHRY, CDR2 SYGVKD. The CDR3 length is 14 residues. TCRdb ran MiXCR on the 5' RACE reads and lists one entry per CDR3 protein. The sample includes roughly 200,000 distinct CDR3 sequences, 10% to 15% of them seen just once. In this sample, this clonotype turned up many times. The antigen is unknown. Sequences were obtained from blood, either unsorted or a sorted T cell fraction (not recorded which). The source of this sequence is a male donor with ankylosing spondylitis or in good health (not recorded which). The chain is built from TRBV10-3 and TRBJ2-5, with 11 positions matching TRBD1. Here the CDR3 reads CAISEGQGAETQYF. CDR3 sequence (DNA): TGTGCCATCAGTGAGGGACAGGGGGCAGAGACCCAGTACTTC.